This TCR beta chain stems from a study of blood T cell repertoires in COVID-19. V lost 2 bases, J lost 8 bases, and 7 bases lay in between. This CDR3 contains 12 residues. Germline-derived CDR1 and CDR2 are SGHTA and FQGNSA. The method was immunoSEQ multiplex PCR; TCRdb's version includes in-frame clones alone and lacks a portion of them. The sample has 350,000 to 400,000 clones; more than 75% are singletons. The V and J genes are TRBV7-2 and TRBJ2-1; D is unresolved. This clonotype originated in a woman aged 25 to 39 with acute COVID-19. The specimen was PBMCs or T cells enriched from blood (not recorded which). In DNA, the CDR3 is TGTGCCAGCAGCTTAAGCATCGATGAGCAGTTCTTC. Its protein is CASSLSIDEQFF. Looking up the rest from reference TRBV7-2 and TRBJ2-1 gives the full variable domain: GAGVSQSPSNKVTEKGKDVELRCDPISGHTALYWYRQSLGQGLEFLIYFQGNSAPDKSGLPSDRFSAERTGGSVSTLTIQRTQQEDSAVYLCASSLSIDEQFFGPGTRLTVL.